This TCR beta chain was captured by sequencing in a study of control samples from healthy donors and cancer patients. The repertoire was sequenced with immunoSEQ multiplex PCR; TCRdb's copy has only in-frame clones and lacks some. This table has about 75,000 clones, roughly 94% appearing once. The CDR3 length is 13 residues. Germline CDR1 is SGHTA and CDR2 is FQGNSA. Between the trimmed V and J ends, which lost 0 bases and 7 bases, there was a span of 7 bases. The chain is built from TRBV7-2 and TRBJ2-1, with D perhaps matching TRBD2 (6 bases). This receptor was obtained from a woman aged 40 to 49 in good health. The sequenced sample was blood. The CDR3 bases are TGTGCCAGCAGCTTAGCGGAGGGGAATGAGCAGTTCTTC. This codes for CASSLAEGNEQFF. Full variable domain (rest looked up from reference TRBV7-2 and TRBJ2-1): GAGVSQSPSNKVTEKGKDVELRCDPISGHTALYWYRQSLGQGLEFLIYFQGNSAPDKSGLPSDRFSAERTGGSVSTLTIQRTQQEDSAVYLCASSLAEGNEQFFGPGTRLTVL.